These 29 T cell receptor beta chains share one sample of origin, sequenced in a study of human thymus T cells. Clones were sequenced by immunoSEQ multiplex PCR, and TCRdb holds only the in-frame ones, with some missing. This sample has fewer than 90,000 clones, with roughly 96% found just once. Corrective heart surgery yielded the resections from which the thymus tissue came. The sample taken for sequencing was thymus tissue. The source is a boy less than two years old with a congenital heart defect but otherwise immunologically healthy.

The chain joins TRBV6-6 to TRBJ2-3, with 11 bases identical to TRBD2. CDR1 is MNHNY, CDR2 SVGAGI, per germline (reference sequence). V was pared by 10 bases and J by 3 bases, with 9 bases of the junction left unmatched. The CDR3 is 15 amino acids. The CDR3 here is CATRPSGRRTDTQYF. DNA for the CDR3: TGTGCCACTCGCCCTAGCGGGAGGAGGACAGATACGCAGTATTTT.

The chain employs TRBV7-3 and TRBJ2-6; 8 bases line up with TRBD1. The CDR3 consists of 18 residues. Trimming took 1 base from V and 1 from J; bases not matched to a gene: 6. Germline loops: CDR1 SGHTA, CDR2 FQGTGA. CDR3 loop: CASSLMDRVGSGANVLTF. CDR3 bases: TGTGCCAGCAGCTTAATGGACAGGGTCGGGTCTGGGGCCAACGTCCTGACTTTC.

V is TRBV28 and J is TRBJ2-7, with 11 bases fitting TRBD2. The CDR3 is made up of 15 amino acids. Germline V gene data show CDR1 as MDHEN and CDR2 as SYDVKM. After removal of 6 bases from V and 1 base from J, the junction contained 5 bases not matched to a gene. The CDR3 region has the DNA TGTGCCAGCAGCAAGGGACTAGCGGAATCCTACGAGCAGTACTTC. Translating it yields CASSKGLAESYEQYF.

J is TRBJ1-1 and V is TRBV5-4; D not resolved. Looked up from germline, CDR1 is SGHNT and CDR2 is YYREEE (reference sequence). The V gene lost 0 bases and the J gene lost 3 bases, with 6 bases spanning the gap. The CDR3 is 13 amino acids. The CDR3 loop is CASSLGGDTEAFF. CDR3 nucleotide sequence: TGTGCCAGCAGCTTGGGCGGGGACACTGAAGCTTTCTTT.

J is TRBJ2-3 and V is TRBV5-1, with 13 bases that match TRBD2. The CDR3 spans 16 residues. CDR1 SGHRS and CDR2 YFSETQ come from the germline V gene. The V segment lost 3 bases and the J segment 3 bases; nucleotides outside the gene matches: 4. CDR3 in DNA: TGCGCCAGCAGCTCAACTAGCGGGAGGGAAACAGATACGCAGTATTTT. Amino acids: CASSSTSGRETDTQYF. The variable domain in full, completed from reference TRBV5-1 and TRBJ2-3, reads KAGVTQTPRYLIKTRGQQVTLSCSPISGHRSVSWYQQTPGQGLQFLFEYFSETQRNKGNFPGRFSGRQFSNSRSEMNVSTLELGDSALYLCASSSTSGRETDTQYFGPGTRLTVL.

The CDR3 loop reads CASTQKTGLAGGAPYEQYF. CDR3 coding DNA: TGTGCCAGCACACAGAAAACGGGACTAGCGGGAGGGGCCCCCTACGAGCAGTACTTC. This chain uses TRBV27 with TRBJ2-7, with 16 nucleotides matching TRBD2. The CDR3 totals 19 residues. Trimming cost V 7 bases and J 2 bases; bases outside gene matches: 14. Germline V lookup: CDR1 MNHEY, CDR2 SMNVEV (reference sequence).

The chain couples TRBV19 to TRBJ2-7, with D perhaps matching TRBD2 (7 bases). Germline CDR1 and CDR2: LNHDA and SQIVND (reference sequence). Trimming stripped 5 bases from V and 4 bases from J, with 21 bases between. The CDR3 loop spans 16 amino acids. In DNA form, the CDR3 reads TGTGCCAGTAGTCAAAGGGGGGGGACCTCCCGGTACGAGCAGTACTTC. Translation: CASSQRGGTSRYEQYF.

The rearrangement joins TRBV6-1 to TRBJ2-5, with a possible D match to TRBD1 (7 bases). CDR3 length: 14 residues. Looked up from germline, CDR1 is MNHNS and CDR2 is SASEGT. V was shortened by 8 bases and J by 5 bases, with 18 bases between the two germline ends. CDR3 in DNA: TGTGCCAGCCGGGAGCAGGGGGGTTTGGAGACCCAGTACTTC. Its translation: CASREQGGLETQYF.

This chain connects TRBV19 to TRBJ1-2; D remains ambiguous. The V end was cut by 3 bases, the J end by 0 bases, with 11 bases between. Germline V gene data show CDR1 as LNHDA and CDR2 as SQIVND (reference sequence). This CDR3 has 15 residues. CDR3 bases: TGTGCCAGTAGTATTTCAAAGCCGTCTAACTATGGCTACACCTTC. Translating gives CASSISKPSNYGYTF. The whole variable domain, remainder taken from reference TRBV19 and TRBJ1-2, is DGGITQSPKYLFRKEGQNVTLSCEQNLNHDAMYWYRQDPGQGLRLIYYSQIVNDFQKGDIAEGYSVSREKKESFPLTVTSAQKNPTAFYLCASSISKPSNYGYTFGSGTRLTVV.

The chain combines TRBV14 with TRBJ1-1, with D unclear. V gave up 4 bases and J gave up 11 bases, with 20 bases separating them. This CDR3 has 14 residues. Per germline, CDR1 SGHDN and CDR2 FVKESK. CDR3 protein: CASSPYPGSGAAFF. CDR3 DNA sequence: TGTGCCAGCAGCCCGTACCCAGGATCCGGAGCCGCTTTCTTT.

The rearrangement links TRBV21-1 to TRBJ1-5; the table names TRBD1, a call not compared with the DNA. TRBV21-1 is noted as a pseudogene. The CDR3 covers 16 residues. This chain's CDR3 is CASSKVLGDSNQPQHF. The DNA for the CDR3 is TGTGCCAGCAGCAAAGTGTTAGGGGATAGCAATCAGCCCCAGCATTTT.

This chain joins TRBV27 and TRBJ2-7; weak D call: TRBD1 (5 bases). Germline CDR1 reads MNHEY; CDR2 reads SMNVEV (reference sequence). The CDR3 runs 13 residues. The V end lost 4 bases, the J end lost 2 bases, and 9 bases lay between the germline ends. The CDR3 nucleotides are TGTGCCAGCAGTTACAGGAAAACCTACGAGCAGTACTTC. Amino acid sequence: CASSYRKTYEQYF.

This chain links TRBV2 with TRBJ2-1; 12 bases agree with TRBD2. J gave up 5 bases and V 6 bases, and 2 bases lay outside the gene matches. The CDR3 is made up of 14 amino acids. Germline lookup yields CDR1 SNHLY and CDR2 FYNNEI. The CDR3 sequence: CASSRLAGDNEQFF. In DNA form, the CDR3 reads TGTGCCAGCAGCCGACTAGCGGGGGACAATGAGCAGTTCTTC. Combining the CDR3 with reference TRBV2 and TRBJ2-1 gives the whole variable domain EPEVTQTPSHQVTQMGQEVILRCVPISNHLYFYWYRQILGQKVEFLVSFYNNEISEKSEIFDDQFSVERPDGSNFTLKIRSTKLEDSAMYFCASSRLAGDNEQFFGPGTRLTVL.

The chain couples TRBV29-1 to TRBJ2-1, with D perhaps matching TRBD2 (6 bases). The germline gives CDR1 SQVTM, CDR2 ANQGSEA. The CDR3 is 15 amino acids. V was shortened by 4 bases and J by 0 bases, with 13 bases between the two germline ends. CDR3 coding DNA: TGCAGCGTTGGCCCACTAGCTTACTCCTACAATGAGCAGTTCTTC. Translation: CSVGPLAYSYNEQFF.

This clone was counted a single time. The gene calls are TRBV28 and TRBJ2-7; TRBD2 matches at 7 bases. J lost 5 bases, V lost 7 bases, and 17 bases had no gene match. Germline V gene lookup returns CDR1 MDHEN and CDR2 SYDVKM. The CDR3 totals 16 residues. This chain's CDR3 is CASILGGGKFPDEQYF. CDR3 nucleotides: TGTGCCAGCATCTTGGGCGGGGGAAAGTTCCCAGACGAGCAGTACTTC.

The rearrangement links TRBV2 to TRBJ1-2; perhaps TRBD1 as D (5 bases). The V end was cut by 1 base, the J end by 5 bases, with 20 bases between. CDR3 size: 17 residues. Germline loops: CDR1 SNHLY, CDR2 FYNNEI. The CDR3 nucleotides are TGTGCCAGCAGTGAAGAGGGCGGGGACGTCGGGGGTTATGGCTACACCTTC. It translates to CASSEEGGDVGGYGYTF.

This chain uses TRBV6-5 with TRBJ2-7, with D possibly matching TRBD2 (5 bases). Trimming removed 2 bases at V and 7 bases at J, with 21 bases between. This CDR3 has 16 residues. Germline CDR1 reads MNHEY; CDR2 reads SVGAGI. The CDR3 coding sequence is TGTGCCAGCAGTTACCTCTTCCCGCTAGCTTCGGGGGAGCAGTACTTC. Encoded protein: CASSYLFPLASGEQYF.

The chain links TRBV25-1 to TRBJ1-2; 9 bases align to TRBD1. This CDR3 has 12 amino acids. The junction had 4 bases not matched to a gene; V was cut back by 7 bases and J by 7 bases. Germline V CDR1 and CDR2: MGHDK, SYGVNS. The CDR3 sequence is CASTTGGGGYTF. The CDR3 nucleotides read TGTGCCAGCACTACAGGGGGCGGTGGCTACACCTTC.

The count of this clone is one. This chain joins TRBV14 and TRBJ2-5, with D possibly TRBD2 on 6 matching bases. This CDR3 region has 13 residues. CDR1 is SGHDN, CDR2 FVKESK, per germline. Trimming pared 3 bases from V and 4 bases from J, leaving 9 bases between. The CDR3 spells CASSQEGGETQYF. CDR3 sequence (DNA): TGTGCCAGCAGCCAGGAGGGTGGAGAGACCCAGTACTTC.

This chain uses TRBV6-5 with TRBJ1-1; no clear D. In germline, CDR1 is MNHEY, CDR2 SVGAGI. The CDR3 is 15 residues long. Trimming cost V 0 bases and J 2 bases, with 10 bases left between them. The CDR3 is CASSYSPDSNTEAFF. The CDR3 DNA sequence: TGTGCCAGCAGTTACTCTCCAGATTCTAACACTGAAGCTTTCTTT.

The gene calls are TRBV10-3 and TRBJ1-6; no clear D gene. The CDR3 is 13 residues long. V was pared by 0 bases and J by 7 bases, with 4 bases between. Germline assignment: CDR1 ENHRY and CDR2 SYGVKD. CDR3 loop: CAISESGNSPLHF. In nucleotides, the CDR3 is TGTGCCATCAGTGAGTCGGGGAATTCACCCCTCCACTTT.

The rearrangement uses TRBV5-1 and TRBJ2-2, with TRBD2 matching 14 bases. Germline V gene data show CDR1 as SGHRS and CDR2 as YFSETQ. With V trimmed by 1 base and J by 5 bases, 13 bases remained unmatched. The CDR3 is 20 amino acids. The CDR3 DNA reads as TGCGCCAGCAGCTTGTCCCCCGGGACTAGCGGGAGTGGATGGACCGGGGAGCTGTTTTTT. It is translated as CASSLSPGTSGSGWTGELFF.

J is TRBJ1-2 and V is TRBV12-5; D unclear. V dropped 2 bases and J dropped 0 bases, with 34 bases sitting between them. CDR1 is LGHNT and CDR2 is FRNRAP in the germline V gene. The CDR3 spans 23 residues. The CDR3 protein is CASGLFLARVQLGNIETNYGYTF. In nucleotides, the CDR3 is TGTGCTAGTGGTTTGTTCCTAGCCCGGGTCCAATTGGGGAATATCGAAACTAACTATGGCTACACCTTC.

This CDR3 is CASSRVGGTQETQYF. The CDR3, as DNA: TGTGCCAGCAGCCGCGTGGGGGGGACCCAAGAGACCCAGTACTTC. The J gene is TRBJ2-5, the V gene TRBV6-6; TRBD2 matches 7 bases. The ends lost 6 bases at V and 1 base at J; junction bases unmatched: 8. The CDR3 loop spans 15 amino acids. Germline lookup yields CDR1 MNHNY and CDR2 SVGAGI (reference sequence).

CDR3 bases: TGTGCCAGCAGCGCGAGGGGACAGGGGGACGGCTACACCTTC. Protein sequence: CASSARGQGDGYTF. The V call is TRBV9, the J call TRBJ1-2, with TRBD1 matching 11 bases. V lost 3 bases to trimming and J lost 8 bases; unmatched junction nucleotides: 6. From germline, CDR1 is SGDLS and CDR2 YYNGEE. The CDR3 is 14 residues long.

The chain links TRBV9 to TRBJ1-3; D is ambiguous. Between the trimmed V and J ends, which lost 4 bases and 1 base, there was a span of 15 bases. The CDR3 totals 16 residues. CDR1 is SGDLS, CDR2 YYNGEE, per germline. In DNA, the CDR3 is TGTGCCAGCAGCCCCGGGAGTCCCCGGTCTGGAAACACCATATATTTT. This encodes CASSPGSPRSGNTIYF.

This chain links TRBV7-2 with TRBJ1-1, with D uncertain. Trimming stripped 6 bases from V and 6 bases from J, with 14 bases between. The CDR3 runs to 13 residues. In germline, CDR1 is SGHTA, CDR2 FQGNSA. CDR3 nucleotides: TGTGCCAGCAGGTCAGTCGGGGTGGCTGAAGCTTTCTTT. Translated: CASRSVGVAEAFF.

The chain employs TRBV11-2 and TRBJ2-5, with 8 bases fitting TRBD1. The CDR3 contains 16 residues. Per the germline V gene, CDR1 is SGHAT and CDR2 is FQNNGV. V was clipped by 5 bases and J by 3 bases; unmatched bases: 11. The CDR3 loop is CASSLPGRGQEETQYF. In DNA, the CDR3 is TGTGCCAGCAGCCTCCCCGGCAGGGGGCAGGAAGAGACCCAGTACTTC.

The chain employs TRBV7-2 and TRBJ1-5; possible D gene TRBD1, 5 bases. Germline V CDR1 and CDR2: SGHTA, FQGNSA. Trimming removed 0 bases from V and 4 bases from J, with 13 bases in between. The length of the CDR3 is 16 residues. The CDR3 DNA sequence: TGTGCCAGCAGCTTAGCGGGGGGGAGGTTGAATCAGCCCCAGCATTTT. This translates into CASSLAGGRLNQPQHF.